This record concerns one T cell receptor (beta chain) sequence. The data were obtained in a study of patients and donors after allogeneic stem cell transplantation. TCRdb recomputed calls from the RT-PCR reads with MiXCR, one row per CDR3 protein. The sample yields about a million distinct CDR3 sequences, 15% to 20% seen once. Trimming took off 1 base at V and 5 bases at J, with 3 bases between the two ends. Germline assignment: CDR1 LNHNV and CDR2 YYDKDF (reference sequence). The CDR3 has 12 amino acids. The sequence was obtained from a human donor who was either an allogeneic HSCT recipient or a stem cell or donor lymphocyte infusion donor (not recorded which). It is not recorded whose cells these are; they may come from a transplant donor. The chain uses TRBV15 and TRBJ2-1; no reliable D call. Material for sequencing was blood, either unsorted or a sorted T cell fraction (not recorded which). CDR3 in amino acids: CATSRVNNEQFF. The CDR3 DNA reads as TGTGCCACCAGCAGAGTTAACAATGAGCAGTTCTTC.